This passage covers 17 T cell receptor beta chains from one sample sequenced in a study of lymphopenia after photon versus proton radiotherapy. The protocol was immunoSEQ multiplex PCR, while the TCRdb copy is restricted to in-frame clones and leaves out a portion. The sample has 53,000 or so clones, around 88% seen once; the top ten hold less than 35%. The sample consisted of peripheral blood, taken from a patient treated with photon-based radiotherapy. Every receptor here comes from a man over 45 with gastric cancer.

The J gene is TRBJ2-7, the V gene TRBV11-2; TRBD2 agrees at 10 bases. CDR3 length: 15 amino acids. Trimming at V came to 4 bases and at J to 9 bases, leaving 12 bases not matched to a gene. Germline V CDR1 and CDR2: SGHAT, FQNNGV. This chain's CDR3 is CASSSLAGDGKGQYF. The CDR3 DNA reads as TGTGCCAGCAGCTCCCTAGCGGGAGACGGGAAAGGGCAGTACTTC.

This rearrangement joins TRBV7-2 to TRBJ2-2; TRBD2 matches at 11 bases. Germline V gene data show CDR1 as SGHTA and CDR2 as FQGNSA. This CDR3 has 14 amino acids. Trimming took 5 bases from V and 5 from J; bases not matched to a gene: 1. CDR3 in DNA: TGTGCCAGCAGCCGGACTAGCGGGACCGGGGAGCTGTTTTTT. This sequence encodes CASSRTSGTGELFF.

The rearrangement uses TRBV19 and TRBJ1-5, with 7 positions matching TRBD1. V dropped 6 bases and J dropped 0; count of bases not matched to a gene: 5. The CDR3 is made up of 15 amino acids. The V gene's germline CDR1 is LNHDA and CDR2 SQIVND (reference sequence). The CDR3 is CASRSTGYSNQPQHF. The DNA for the CDR3 is TGTGCCAGTAGATCGACAGGGTATAGCAATCAGCCCCAGCATTTT.

The V gene is TRBV18, the J gene TRBJ2-4; D is tentatively TRBD1 or TRBD2 (6 bases each). Trimming took off 8 bases at V and 1 base at J, with 12 bases between the two ends. The CDR3 length is 14 residues. CDR1 is KGHSH, CDR2 LQKENI, per germline. The CDR3 reads CASAWGAAKNIQYF. CDR3 nucleotides: TGTGCCAGCGCCTGGGGGGCGGCCAAAAACATTCAGTACTTC.

The chain employs TRBV29-1 and TRBJ2-2; the D is unclear. From germline, CDR1 is SQVTM and CDR2 ANQGSEA. The CDR3 extends over 13 amino acids. The V end was cut by 0 bases, the J end by 1 base, with 3 bases between. The CDR3 sequence: CSVEEENTGELFF. CDR3 coding DNA: TGCAGCGTTGAAGAGGAGAACACCGGGGAGCTGTTTTTT.

CDR3 sequence reads: CASSSRTGDTYEQYF. The CDR3 DNA is TGTGCCAGCAGCTCCAGGACAGGGGACACCTACGAGCAGTACTTC. This chain uses TRBV5-4 with TRBJ2-7; 9 bases agree with TRBD1. Unmatched junction bases numbered 6, after V lost 3 bases and J lost 2 bases. Germline CDR1 reads SGHNT; CDR2 reads YYREEE (reference sequence). The CDR3 has 15 residues.

The rearrangement links TRBV19 to TRBJ1-2; possibly TRBD1 for D (5 bases). The CDR3 is 13 amino acids. Germline V CDR1 and CDR2: LNHDA, SQIVND (reference sequence). Trimming removed 3 bases from V and 2 bases from J, with 7 bases in between. This CDR3 is CASSMDTNYGYTF. Here the CDR3 DNA reads TGTGCCAGTAGTATGGACACGAACTATGGCTACACCTTC.

This clone appeared a single time. The rearrangement links TRBV14 to TRBJ2-1, with 7 bases fitting TRBD1. V gave up 6 bases and J gave up 4 bases; unmatched junction bases: 12. Per the germline V gene, CDR1 is SGHDN and CDR2 is FVKESK. This CDR3 is 16 amino acids long. The CDR3 DNA is TGTGCCAGCAGTCTTTCCCGGGACAGAAATTACAATGAGCAGTTCTTC. Encoded protein: CASSLSRDRNYNEQFF.

The chain uses TRBV29-1 and TRBJ1-2; D is perhaps TRBD1 (6 bases). V shed 3 bases and J shed 5 bases, with 16 bases lying between them. The CDR3 spans 14 residues. Germline V gene sequence: CDR1 SQVTM, CDR2 ANQGSEA. The chain's CDR3 is CSVDREGDPYGYTF. The CDR3, as DNA: TGCAGCGTTGATAGGGAGGGGGATCCATATGGCTACACCTTC.

The chain joins TRBV19 to TRBJ2-1; D is uncertain. V was cut by 3 bases and J by 4 bases, with 13 bases left in between. The CDR3 consists of 15 residues. CDR1 LNHDA and CDR2 SQIVND come from the germline V gene (reference sequence). The CDR3 DNA sequence: TGTGCCAGTAGTATGGAGCCCCGCCGTTACAATGAGCAGTTCTTC. Its translation: CASSMEPRRYNEQFF.

The chain has TRBV11-2 and TRBJ2-1, with 11 nucleotides matching TRBD2. This CDR3 has 14 residues. The V and J ends lost 5 bases and 7 bases, in that order; junction bases with no gene match: 4. Germline V gives CDR1 SGHAT, CDR2 FQNNGV. CDR3 loop: CASSLAGGRNEQFF. The CDR3 nucleotides read TGTGCCAGCAGCCTAGCGGGAGGTAGGAATGAGCAGTTCTTC.

This clone appeared a few times. This chain links TRBV6-6 with TRBJ1-5, with 7 bases fitting TRBD1. With V trimmed by 7 bases and J by 5 bases, 8 bases remained unmatched. Germline-derived CDR1 and CDR2 are MNHNY and SVGAGI (reference sequence). CDR3 length: 14 amino acids. The CDR3 here is CASTRGEGDQPQHF. As DNA, the CDR3 is TGTGCCAGCACCAGGGGGGAAGGGGATCAGCCCCAGCATTTT.

The chain carries TRBV30 and TRBJ1-2; D unclear. Germline CDR1 is GTSNPN and CDR2 is SVGIG (reference sequence). V lost 2 bases and J 5 bases, leaving 9 bases between the germline ends. CDR3 length: 12 amino acids. The DNA for the CDR3 is TGTGCCTGGAGTAGGGCAGCGTATGGCTACACCTTC. This encodes CAWSRAAYGYTF. The full variable domain, completed using reference TRBV30 and TRBJ1-2, is SQTIHQWPATLVQPVGSPLSLECTVEGTSNPNLYWYRQAAGRGLQLLFYSVGIGQISSEVPQNLSASRPQDRQFILSSKKLLLSDSGFYLCAWSRAAYGYTFGSGTRLTVV.

This clone has just one count. The V call is TRBV19, the J call TRBJ1-4; TRBD1 is a possible D gene (5 bases). The V gene's germline CDR1 is LNHDA and CDR2 SQIVND (reference sequence). The CDR3 extends over 20 amino acids. V was clipped by 6 bases and J by 0 bases, with 26 bases between them. CDR3 DNA sequence: TGTGCCAGTAGACCCCTCCTGGGCGGCGCGCGGGGCGCAACTAATGAAAAACTGTTTTTT. Protein: CASRPLLGGARGATNEKLFF.

The chain is built from TRBV28 and TRBJ2-7; 8 nucleotides match TRBD1. Germline V gene sequence: CDR1 MDHEN, CDR2 SYDVKM. V was clipped by 2 bases and J by 1 base; unmatched bases: 4. CDR3 length: 15 residues. The CDR3 reads CASSLRGQGSYEQYF. DNA for the CDR3: TGTGCCAGCAGTTTACGTGGACAGGGTTCCTACGAGCAGTACTTC.

J is TRBJ2-1 and V is TRBV7-2; 9 positions match TRBD2. CDR3 length: 15 amino acids. Per germline, CDR1 SGHTA and CDR2 FQGNSA. V trimming: 4 bases; J trimming: 8 bases; junction bases outside the gene matches: 9. CDR3 nucleotide sequence: TGTGCCAGCAGCTCTATAGCGGGAGCGGTCCATGAGCAGTTCTTC. Translating gives CASSSIAGAVHEQFF.

This chain connects TRBV21-1 to TRBJ1-5; the tabulated D call, TRBD1, remains unverified against the DNA. TRBV21-1 is reported as a pseudogene. There are 17 residues in the CDR3. The CDR3 reads CASSKGDSPISNQPQHF. The CDR3 coding sequence is TGTGCCAGCAGCAAAGGGGACAGCCCAATTAGCAATCAGCCCCAGCATTTT.